This TCR beta chain derives from a study of sequential checkpoint blockade in melanoma. Looking at the study overall: 90 to 95 pretreatment tumor DNA samples were TCRβ immunosequenced.

This clone was picked up many times. The CDR3 is 15 amino acids. In germline, CDR1 is SGDLS, CDR2 YYNGEE. Germline trimming cut 0 bases from V and 3 bases from J; bases unmatched to any gene: 3. As for treatment: randomized to nivolumab then ipilimumab (arm A) or the reverse (arm B). Only in-frame clones appear in the TCRdb table, and some are missing; sequencing was by immunoSEQ multiplex PCR. The table lists roughly 4,000 clones, about a quarter of them singletons. Sequenced material: tumor tissue (inferred from file names), taken from a patient given nivolumab and ipilimumab in sequence. This clonotype originated in a human donor with melanoma. The chain links TRBV9 to TRBJ2-1, with 7 positions matching TRBD2. DNA of the CDR3: TGTGCCAGCAGCGTAGGCGGGAGAGGCTACAATGAGCAGTTCTTC. Its protein is CASSVGGRGYNEQFF.